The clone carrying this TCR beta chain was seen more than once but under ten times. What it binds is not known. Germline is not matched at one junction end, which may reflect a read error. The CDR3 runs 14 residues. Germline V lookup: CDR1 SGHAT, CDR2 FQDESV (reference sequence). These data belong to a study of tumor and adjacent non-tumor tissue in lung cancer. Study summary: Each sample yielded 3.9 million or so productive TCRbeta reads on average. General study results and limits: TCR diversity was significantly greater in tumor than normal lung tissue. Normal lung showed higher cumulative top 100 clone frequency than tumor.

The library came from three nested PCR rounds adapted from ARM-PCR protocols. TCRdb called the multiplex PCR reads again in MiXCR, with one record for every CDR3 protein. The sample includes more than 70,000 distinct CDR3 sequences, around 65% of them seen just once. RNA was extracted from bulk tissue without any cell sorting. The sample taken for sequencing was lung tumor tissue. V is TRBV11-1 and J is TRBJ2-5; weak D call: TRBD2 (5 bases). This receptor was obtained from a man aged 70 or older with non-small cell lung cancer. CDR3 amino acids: CASIRGDPHETQYF. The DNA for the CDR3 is TGTGCCAGCATCCGGGGTGATCCACATGAGACTCAGTACTTC. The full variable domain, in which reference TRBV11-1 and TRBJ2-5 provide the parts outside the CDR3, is EAEVAQSPRYKITEKSQAVAFWCDPISGHATLYWYRQILGQGPELLVQFQDESVVDDSQLPKDRFSAERLKGVDSTLKIQPAELGDSAMYLCASIRGDPHETQYFGPGTRLLVL.